The clone carrying this T cell receptor (beta chain) was seen at least ten times. TCRdb re-called the RT-PCR reads with MiXCR, one entry per CDR3 protein. This table holds almost 700,000 distinct CDR3 sequences, over 12% found once. V dropped 0 bases and J dropped 4 bases, with 16 bases sitting between them. This CDR3 comprises 16 residues. The germline V gene has CDR1 MNHNY and CDR2 SVGAGI (reference sequence). The chain is built from TRBV6-6 and TRBJ2-7; the D gene could be TRBD1 or TRBD2 (5 bases each). This clonotype was sampled from a female donor in good health, serving as a healthy control. Source material: memory CD4+ T cells from blood. CDR3 coding DNA: TGTGCCAGCAGTTACTCTGGGGGACGGAGACTTTACGAGCAGTACTTC. Its translation is CASSYSGGRRLYEQYF.